The clone carrying this T cell receptor beta chain was recorded at least ten times. The time point is: newly diagnosed GD, antithyroid drugs for less than 3 months. Construction of the TCR library relied on RNA isolated from PBMCs. Guidelines of the American Thyroid Association were used to diagnose Graves' disease. HTBI primers from iRepertoire and Arm-PCR of CDR3 regions yielded the TCR beta libraries. One entry per CDR3 protein, called by TCRdb with MiXCR from the multiplex PCR reads. Among hundreds of thousands of distinct CDR3 sequences listed, around 17% were seen once. Trimming cost V 6 bases and J 6 bases, with 18 bases left between them. The germline gives CDR1 SNHLY, CDR2 FYNNEI. This CDR3 region has 15 residues. This sample stems from a study of regulatory T cells in long-lasting Graves disease. The same data also contributed to another study, on T cells in Graves' hyperthyroidism and ophthalmopathy. As that report states: Researchers ran a first-round RT-PCR on the TCR CDR3 using the HTBI primer set. Blood also showed most of the thyroid clonotypes that were expanded above 0.001.

The receptor was derived from a man aged 40-50 years with Graves disease. The specimen was peripheral blood mononuclear cells (PBMCs), collected at new diagnosis, from a patient treated with antithyroid drugs. V usage is TRBV2 and J usage is TRBJ2-1; maybe TRBD2 (5 bases). The CDR3 is CASSAVPTGSNEQFF. The CDR3 region has the DNA TGTGCCAGCAGCGCGGTCCCCACGGGGTCCAATGAGCAGTTCTTC.